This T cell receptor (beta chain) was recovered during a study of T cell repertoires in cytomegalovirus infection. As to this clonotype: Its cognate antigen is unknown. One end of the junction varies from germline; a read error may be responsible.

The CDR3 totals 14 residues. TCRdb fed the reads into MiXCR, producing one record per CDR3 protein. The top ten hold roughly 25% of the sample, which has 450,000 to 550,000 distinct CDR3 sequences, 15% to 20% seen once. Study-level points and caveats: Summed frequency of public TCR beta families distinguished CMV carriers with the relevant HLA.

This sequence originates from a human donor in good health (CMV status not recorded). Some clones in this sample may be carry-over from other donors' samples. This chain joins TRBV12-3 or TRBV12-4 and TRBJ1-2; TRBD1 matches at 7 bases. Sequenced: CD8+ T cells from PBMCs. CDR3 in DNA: TGTGCCAGCAGTTTGGGACAGCTCAACTATGGCTTCACCTTC. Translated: CASSLGQLNYGFTF.